This TCR beta chain was captured by sequencing in a study of blood T cells in healthy people across ages (dated by TCRdb to the mid-2010s). Regarding the complete study: In model experiments, template switching captured about one uniquely barcoded TCR beta cDNA molecule for every two T cells. The study measured age-related changes in TCR beta repertoire diversity using deep sequencing normalized with unique cDNA molecular identifiers. Four age groups were formed from the donors: young (average approximately 15 years), middle-aged (approximately 39), aged (more than 55) and long-lived (around 80). To avoid experimental bias, donors of different ages were spread randomly across the sequencing lanes. The study analyzed two additional independent replicas of 1 million unique cDNA reads from the same blood draw for two donors, one aged 18 to 30 and one aged 80 or older. Results the study describes overall, beyond this receptor: Observed TCR beta diversity per million T cells fell roughly linearly with age, and a significant reduction was already apparent by age around 39. Because profiling used bulk unsorted PBMCs, naive and antigen-experienced compartments could not be compared conclusively. Because the CMV infection status of the donors was unknown, age-related changes in expanded clonotypes may potentially have been confounded. There was a strong correlation between observed TCR beta diversity and the percentage of naive T cells measured by flow cytometry. The long-lived group showed more naive CD4+ T cells, fewer expanded clones and increased TCR diversity than the aged group, suggesting age selection. Estimates of total diversity from one million sequenced T cells were regarded as lower bounds and underestimates.

Remarks on this clonotype: The target of this receptor is not known. No per-base quality is available; no much larger clone lies one base away.

Library preparation used 5' RACE. Instrument used: Illumina HiSeq 2500. A second PCR of about 6 to 12 cycles was performed with a sample-barcoded 5' primer and a J-beta primer mix. Each TCR beta cDNA molecule received a unique molecular identifier from a template-switch 5' adaptor carrying 12 random nucleotides. Each sample yielded at least 2.5 million CDR3-containing paired-end reads. All of the RNA was converted into first-strand cDNA using the Mint cDNA synthesis kit, with a TRBC-specific oligonucleotide serving as the primer. Following uracil-DNA glycosylase treatment, all cDNA underwent a first 18-cycle PCR with the universal primers M1SS and BC2_uni_R. Processing in the source paper ran as follows. Each sample was normalized by randomly selecting 1 million high-quality reads, each carrying a distinct molecular identifier. Reads sharing molecular identifiers were discarded rather than binned into consensus sequences. MiTCR, with a Q25 quality threshold and the strictest error-elimination algorithm, was used for CDR3 identification, clonotype clustering and error correction. A nonparametric unseen species model with Euler transformation was used to estimate lower-bound total TCR beta diversity. TCRdb reworked the public reads: Q25 trimming with fastp, MiXCR clone assembly, productive beta chains retained. Merged by CDR3 protein, the rows form single entries marked with the most common genes and DNA. The V and J calls were determined by TCRdb, not by the authors. For this sample there are 980,000 or so distinct CDR3 sequences; about 48% appear just once. The ten largest make up around an eighth of the sample.

Systemically healthy Caucasian individuals from Russia, about 38 in total and aged about 6 to 100 years, were included as donors. Around 10 milliliters of peripheral blood were collected from each donor into EDTA-treated Vacutainer tubes. Ficoll-Paque density-gradient centrifugation was used to isolate PBMCs, with at least 7 million obtained per sample. Total RNA was extracted from PBMCs with Trizol reagent, with at least 5 micrograms obtained per sample. For every donor, flow cytometry on a PBMC aliquot measured the percentage of naive CD45RAhigh/CD27high T cells. This receptor was taken from a man between 25 and 39 years old in good health. Sample: blood.

The CDR3 protein is CAWSPGRANYGYTF. The DNA sequence reads TGTGCCTGGAGTCCCGGCAGGGCTAACTATGGCTACACCTTC. This receptor chain uses TRBV30 and TRBJ1-2; the D segment could be TRBD1, given 5 matching bases. The CDR3 starts with the cysteine, ends with the phenylalanine, and has 14 residues. The CDR3 DNA has 42 bases and is translated from base 1. V loses 2 bases, J loses 0 bases, and the germline ends lie 10 bases apart. The germline V gene (reference sequence) specifies GTSNPN as CDR1 and SVGIG as CDR2.